A selection of T cell receptor beta chains follows, all from one sample in a study of T-cell memory formation after mild COVID-19. TCRdb used MiXCR to reprocess the 5' RACE reads, holding one entry per CDR3 protein. Found here are roughly 600,000 distinct CDR3 sequences, approximately 18% of them singletons; the top ten hold approximately 12%. The specimen sequenced was PBMCs or a T cell subset sorted from them (not recorded which). Source of these receptors: an adult woman who had mild COVID-19 (a few samples of this study predate the infection). Cell type and time point are not known. The CDR3 runs from the conserved cysteine through the conserved F or W. D genes are given only for firm matches. Clone size is not always given. Where it is, it says once, few, many or a class for expanded clones.

d_call,j_call,v_call,clone_size,cdr3_nt,cdr3_aa
TRBD2,TRBJ2-1,TRBV7-3,NA,TGTGCCAGCTGCCCTAGCGGGGGGGCCGGAAATGAGCAGTTCTTC,CASCPSGGAGNEQFF
TRBD2,TRBJ2-5,TRBV9,NA,TGTGCCAGCAGCTTCCTTAGCGGGGGGCTGGAGACCCAGTACTTC,CASSFLSGGLETQYF
NA,TRBJ1-2,TRBV3-1,NA,TGTGCCAGCAGCCAAGATCCCATGGCTGGGGGCTACACCTTC,CASSQDPMAGGYTF
NA,TRBJ1-3,TRBV18,NA,TGTGCCAGCTCACCATCCCCTCGGGGGCTCTCTGGAAACACCATATATTTT,CASSPSPRGLSGNTIYF
TRBD2,TRBJ2-5,TRBV20-1,NA,TGCAGTGCTAGAGACGCGGGGGGTCCCGTCATTACCCAGTACTTC,CSARDAGGPVITQYF
NA,TRBJ2-4,TRBV29-1,NA,TGCAGTGTCGGCTTGGGCAAAAACATTCAGTACTTC,CSVGLGKNIQYF
NA,TRBJ1-2,TRBV27,NA,TGTGCCAGCAGCCCAAATGAGCTACATGGCTACACCTTC,CASSPNELHGYTF
NA,TRBJ2-7,TRBV6-5,few,TGTGCCAGCAGTTACCAGAGGGGTTCCTACGAGCAGTACTTC,CASSYQRGSYEQYF
NA,TRBJ2-7,TRBV20-1,few,TGCAGTGCTAGCCAACCGGGACTTTTGAACTACGAGCAGTACTTC,CSASQPGLLNYEQYF
NA,TRBJ1-2,TRBV15,few,TGTGCCACCAGCACACATTCAAGAAACTATGGCTACACCTTC,CATSTHSRNYGYTF
NA,TRBJ2-3,TRBV19,NA,TGTGCCAGTAGAATTGCGGGACGCACAGATACGCAGTATTTT,CASRIAGRTDTQYF
TRBD2,TRBJ2-3,TRBV5-1,NA,TGCGCCAGCAGCTTGGATGGGACTAGGGGCACAGATACGCAGTATTTT,CASSLDGTRGTDTQYF
NA,TRBJ2-2,TRBV11-2,NA,TGTGCCAGCAGCCGAATCGTCACCGGGGAGCTGTTTTTT,CASSRIVTGELFF
NA,TRBJ2-3,TRBV7-9,NA,TGTGCCAGCAGCTTAGAAGGCGGGGCTGCCAATACGCAGTATTTT,CASSLEGGAANTQYF
TRBD1,TRBJ2-1,TRBV7-9,few,TGTGCCAGCAGCACCCCCCGGGACAGGGGGGGTGAGCAGTTCTTC,CASSTPRDRGGEQFF
TRBD1,TRBJ1-5,TRBV7-2,few,TGTGCCAGCAGCTTCGACAGGGGTAGTCAGCCCCAGCATTTT,CASSFDRGSQPQHF